This T cell receptor beta chain emerged from a study of cytomegalovirus exposure and HLA in healthy donors. General study findings and limits: Later findings reportedly placed an Asian-associated ancestry cluster below the approximately 670-donor mean for N-insertions. Researchers reported in a later analysis that common viral pathogens appeared linked to several top clusters. Earlier analysis found most TCR beta V segments productive about 87% or about 30% of the time. Evidence from a later analysis indicated that most CMV-associated TCR beta chains looked HLA-restricted.

The V segment lost 5 bases and the J segment 9 bases; nucleotides outside the gene matches: 4. Germline V gives CDR1 MNHEY, CDR2 SMNVEV (reference sequence). CDR3 size: 14 residues. This PCR relied on a set of 60 Vbeta primers and 13 Jbeta primers. Profiling relied on immunoSEQ multiplex PCR, and the TCRdb table lists in-frame clones only, not all of them. Of some 150,000 clones detected, 77% appear once; the ten largest clones hold around 1.5%. For this clone: Its specificity is not known.

The sample comprised PBMCs. J is TRBJ2-1 and V is TRBV27; 13 bases match TRBD2. This TCR was sampled from a female donor in good health and CMV-seronegative. The CDR3, as DNA: TGTGCCAGCAGTCCCGGGACTAGCGGGATTGAGCAGTTCTTC. It codes for CASSPGTSGIEQFF.